This T cell receptor (beta chain) comes out of a study of CD8+ T cells in alopecia areata. The CDR3 covers 12 residues. Germline CDR1 and CDR2: SEHNR and FQNEAQ (reference sequence). Trimming removed 0 bases at V and 4 bases at J, with 4 bases between. Alopecia areata patients gave lesional scalp punch biopsies and peripheral blood samples. cDNA prepared by RNA extraction and subsequent reverse transcription served as the template for sequencing. Sequenced by immunoSEQ multiplex PCR; TCRdb stores in-frame clones only, minus some. The sample contains 55,000 to 75,000 clones, about 44% of which appear only once.

This receptor was taken from a human donor with alopecia areata. Here the sequenced sample was CD8+ T cells sorted from blood, taken at week 0. This chain joins TRBV7-9 and TRBJ2-7; unclear D gene. CDR3 nucleotide sequence: TGTGCCAGCAGCTTAGCGCAATACGAGCAGTACTTC. The encoded protein is CASSLAQYEQYF.